These 9 T cell receptor beta chains were all obtained from the same sample, sequenced in a study of response to subunit inactivated influenza vaccine. MiXCR was run by TCRdb on the RT-PCR reads, yielding one entry per CDR3 protein. The sample lists around 500,000 distinct CDR3 sequences, roughly 9.8% occurring once. The sequenced sample was PBMCs from blood, obtained 45 days after vaccination. Every receptor here comes from a man in his forties or fifties who received an inactivated influenza vaccine.

This clonotype was detected a few times. The chain recombines TRBV7-9 with TRBJ2-7; no clear D. V lost 5 bases and J lost 2, with 13 bases in between. CDR3 length equals 14 residues. Germline V gene data show CDR1 as SEHNR and CDR2 as FQNEAQ (reference sequence). The CDR3 nucleotides are TGTGCCAGCAGCGGAACAGAAAGAGCCTACGAGCAGTACTTC. Amino acids: CASSGTERAYEQYF.

This chain uses TRBV4-3 with TRBJ2-3; the D gene is possibly TRBD1 (5 bases). V dropped 1 base and J dropped 1 base, with 9 bases sitting between them. Germline CDR1 and CDR2: LGHNA and YSLEER. The CDR3 loop spans 15 amino acids. This CDR3 reads CASSQVWTRTDTQYF. Written as DNA, the CDR3 is TGCGCCAGCAGCCAAGTCTGGACACGCACAGATACGCAGTATTTT.

This clonotype has just a few counts. The chain employs TRBV7-2 and TRBJ1-2, with a weak D call TRBD1 (5 bases). CDR1 is SGHTA, CDR2 FQGNSA, per germline. Trimming removed 0 bases at V and 4 bases at J, with 12 bases between. This CDR3 is built from 15 residues. The CDR3 here is CASSLAPGEGYGYTF. The CDR3 DNA reads TGTGCCAGCAGCTTAGCGCCGGGGGAGGGCTATGGCTACACCTTC.

About this clonotype itself: This may be a read error, as it is one base from a much larger clone. V usage is TRBV12-3 or TRBV12-4 and J usage is TRBJ2-1; D might be TRBD2 (6 bases). Trimming stripped 6 bases from V and 6 bases from J, with 15 bases between. The CDR3 sequence is 14 residues long. The CDR3 region has the DNA TGTGCCAGCAGCCCGGGGAGGAAGACCAATGAGCAGTTCTTC. Its protein product is CASSPGRKTNEQFF.

This clonotype occurred a few times. The V gene is TRBV27, the J gene TRBJ2-1; D remains unclear. V was cut by 6 bases and J by 1 base, with 19 bases left in between. Germline assignment: CDR1 MNHEY and CDR2 SMNVEV (reference sequence). CDR3 length equals 17 residues. The CDR3 DNA sequence: TGTGCCAGCAGCTCTCTGCTCTGGGGAAAATCCTACAATGAGCAGTTCTTC. The encoded protein is CASSSLLWGKSYNEQFF.

This clonotype was picked up a small number of times. This chain links TRBV7-9 with TRBJ2-7, with a tentative D call TRBD1 (5 bases). The CDR3 has 12 amino acids. Germline CDR1 SEHNR, CDR2 FQNEAQ (reference sequence). V lost 3 bases to trimming and J lost 6 bases, with 9 bases between them. Here the CDR3 reads CASSFLGPEQYF. The CDR3 region has the DNA TGTGCCAGCAGCTTTTTGGGGCCCGAGCAGTACTTC.

The chain has TRBV6-1 and TRBJ2-3; TRBD2 agrees at 10 bases. Germline V CDR1 and CDR2: MNHNS, SASEGT. J lost 1 base, V lost 9 bases, and 16 bases had no gene match. The CDR3 runs to 18 residues. The CDR3 sequence is CASLRIAGGTSGTDTQYF. In DNA, the CDR3 is TGTGCCAGTCTAAGGATAGCGGGAGGTACCTCCGGCACAGATACGCAGTATTTT.

At least ten counts were recorded for this clonotype. This chain connects TRBV6-2 or TRBV6-3 to TRBJ2-3; a possible D gene is TRBD2 (5 bases). Germline values: CDR1 MNHEY, CDR2 SVGEGT. V was trimmed by 10 bases and J by 2 bases, leaving 22 bases between them. The CDR3 totals 16 residues. CDR3 region: CATAWGRAVVTDTQYF. The CDR3 nucleotides are TGTGCCACCGCCTGGGGTCGAGCGGTAGTCACAGATACGCAGTATTTT.

The rearrangement uses TRBV12-3 or TRBV12-4 and TRBJ1-2, with no clear D. CDR3 length: 15 amino acids. V lost 2 bases and J lost 4, with 14 bases in between. The CDR3 bases are TGTGCCAGCAGTTTATTGGAGGGTTACGTCTATGGCTACACCTTC. Translation gives CASSLLEGYVYGYTF.